One sample yielded the 26 T cell receptor beta chains listed below, sequenced in a study of blood T cells in healthy people across ages. Through a sample-barcoded 5' primer and a J-beta primer mix, a second PCR was run for roughly 6 to 11 cycles. TCRdb ran MiXCR on the 5' RACE reads and lists one entry per CDR3 protein. Found here are 700,000 to 900,000 distinct CDR3 sequences, approximately 55% of them singletons; the top ten hold roughly two fifths. The sample was blood. The receptors come from a man aged 80 or over in good health.

The gene calls are TRBV27 and TRBJ2-7; 9 positions agree with TRBD2. With 7 bases clipped from V and 0 bases from J, the junction kept 7 bases outside the gene matches. Germline CDR1 reads MNHEY; CDR2 reads SMNVEV (reference sequence). The CDR3 length is 15 residues. The CDR3 protein is CASTLLAGASYEQYF. The CDR3 nucleotides read TGTGCCAGCACCCTCTTAGCGGGAGCCTCCTACGAGCAGTACTTC.

This clonotype was counted a few times. This sequence joins TRBV29-1 and TRBJ1-4; D not certain. V was pared by 5 bases and J by 7 bases, with 11 bases between. The CDR3 totals 12 residues. CDR1 is SQVTM, CDR2 ANQGSEA, per germline. CDR3 loop: CSVSGEVEKLFF. The CDR3 DNA reads TGCAGCGTTTCTGGGGAAGTTGAAAAACTGTTTTTT. The full variable domain, completed using reference TRBV29-1 and TRBJ1-4, is SAVISQKPSRDICQRGTSLTIQCQVDSQVTMMFWYRQQPGQSLTLIATANQGSEATYESGFVIDKFPISRPNLTFSTLTVSNMSPEDSSIYLCSVSGEVEKLFFGSGTQLSVL.

CDR3 bases: TGCGCCAGCAGCTTGGTACCGGGGGCTAATGAGCAGTTCTTC. It codes for CASSLVPGANEQFF. This rearrangement joins TRBV5-1 to TRBJ2-1; D might be TRBD1 or TRBD2, each matching 6 bases. The germline V gene encodes CDR1 SGHRS and CDR2 YFSETQ. The CDR3 contains 14 residues. The V end was cut by 0 bases, the J end by 7 bases, with 11 bases between.

On this clonotype: One end of the junction is discordant with germline, which a read error may explain. CDR3 coding DNA: TGTGCTAGCAGCCATGATAGGGACAGACGCTACGAGCAGTACTTC. Its translation: CASSHDRDRRYEQYF. V usage is TRBV7-3 and J usage is TRBJ2-7; 7 nucleotides agree with TRBD1. CDR1 is SGHTA, CDR2 FQGTGA, per germline. The CDR3 is made up of 15 amino acids.

This rearrangement joins TRBV27 to TRBJ2-7, with D unresolved. Trimming left V 2 bases short and J 1 base short, with 15 bases between. In germline, CDR1 is MNHEY, CDR2 SMNVEV (reference sequence). The CDR3 sequence is 16 residues long. CDR3 coding DNA: TGTGCCAGCAGTTTAGAGGCCGCGACACTGTCCTACGAGCAGTACTTC. Translating gives CASSLEAATLSYEQYF.

The chain carries TRBV4-1 and TRBJ2-5; TRBD1 might be the D (6 bases). The length of the CDR3 is 14 residues. The germline CDR1 and CDR2 sequences are MGHRA and YSYEKL. Trimming pared 5 bases from V and 4 bases from J, leaving 14 bases between. CDR3 protein: CASSSPPRGETQYF. The CDR3 DNA is TGCGCCAGCAGCTCCCCCCCCAGGGGAGAGACCCAGTACTTC.

The chain uses TRBV6-6 and TRBJ2-1; 15 bases fit TRBD2. Per the germline V gene, CDR1 is MNHNY and CDR2 is SVGAGI (reference sequence). The CDR3 contains 17 residues. V lost 6 bases, J lost 1 base, and 4 bases stayed unmatched. CDR3 residues: CASSRGLAGGSYNEQFF. The CDR3 region has the DNA TGTGCCAGCAGCCGGGGACTAGCGGGAGGTTCCTACAATGAGCAGTTCTTC.

V is TRBV12-3 or TRBV12-4 and J is TRBJ2-5, with 7 positions matching TRBD1. V lost 5 bases to trimming and J lost 5 bases; unmatched junction nucleotides: 11. The CDR3 totals 15 residues. This CDR3 is CASSATRQGRETQYF. The DNA for the CDR3 is TGTGCCAGCAGTGCGACACGACAGGGTAGGGAGACCCAGTACTTC.

This clonotype was found a few times. This chain joins TRBV10-2 and TRBJ2-7; 7 bases are shared with TRBD1. From germline, CDR1 is WSHSY and CDR2 SAAADI. The CDR3 is 15 residues long. V shed 5 bases and J 3 bases; nucleotides not matched to a gene: 10. CDR3 residues: CASSPGQVKLYEQYF. DNA of the CDR3: TGCGCCAGCAGTCCTGGACAGGTGAAACTCTACGAGCAGTACTTC.

Concerning this clonotype itself: The junction and the germline gene differ at one end; a read error may be behind it. This chain uses TRBV29-1 with TRBJ2-7; the match to TRBD2 covers 7 bases. Germline CDR1 is SQVTM and CDR2 is ANQGSEA. This CDR3 contains 15 residues. The CDR3 region is CGVEDSRGGPYEQYF. For the CDR3, the DNA is TGCGGCGTTGAAGATTCACGGGGAGGGCCCTACGAGCAGTACTTC.

V gene TRBV6-5 combines with J gene TRBJ2-1; weak D call: TRBD1 (5 bases). V lost 2 bases and J 10 bases, leaving 18 bases between the germline ends. Germline V lookup: CDR1 MNHEY, CDR2 SVGAGI. CDR3 length: 15 amino acids. CDR3 loop: CASSYRGTGSYEQFF. CDR3 DNA: TGTGCCAGCAGTTACAGGGGAACCGGCTCCTACGAGCAGTTCTTC.

The chain joins TRBV3-1 to TRBJ1-2; D is perhaps TRBD1 (5 bases). Germline V gene lookup returns CDR1 LGHDT and CDR2 YNNKEL (reference sequence). CDR3 length equals 14 residues. V lost 4 bases, J lost 4 bases, and 13 bases lay in between. This CDR3 is CASSPSPGGYGYTF. CDR3 DNA sequence: TGTGCCAGCAGCCCCAGCCCGGGGGGCTATGGCTACACCTTC.

This clonotype was found a few times. The genes are TRBV10-3 and TRBJ2-1; D is unresolved. This CDR3 spans 15 amino acids. V was clipped by 6 bases and J by 0 bases, with 12 bases between them. Germline V gene lookup returns CDR1 ENHRY and CDR2 SYGVKD. CDR3 residues: CAIRTTFSSYNEQFF. The CDR3 nucleotides are TGTGCCATCAGGACGACTTTTAGCTCCTACAATGAGCAGTTCTTC.

The rearrangement joins TRBV20-1 to TRBJ2-7; 7 bases match TRBD1. The DNA matches TRBJ2-5 better at its end, which makes the J call doubtful. Germline loops: CDR1 DFQATT, CDR2 SNEGSKA (reference sequence). CDR3 length: 14 residues. CDR3 nucleotide sequence: TGCAGTGCTAGAGTCCCAGGGGGATACGAGACCCAGTACTTC. This encodes CSARVPGGYETQYF.

The gene calls are TRBV2 and TRBJ2-1; the match to TRBD2 covers 12 bases. Germline V lookup: CDR1 SNHLY, CDR2 FYNNEI. After removal of 6 bases from V and 7 bases from J, the junction contained 4 bases not matched to a gene. The CDR3 is 14 residues long. The CDR3, as DNA: TGTGCCAGCAGAGGGACTAGCGGGCTAAATGAGCAGTTCTTC. Its translation: CASRGTSGLNEQFF.

The rearrangement uses TRBV21-1 and TRBJ1-6; whether TRBD1, the table's D call, matches the DNA was not checked. TRBV21-1 is a pseudogene locus. This CDR3 has 14 amino acids. CDR3 nucleotides: TGTGCCAGCAGCAAACGGGGACCCAATTCACCCCTCCACTTT. Its protein product is CASSKRGPNSPLHF.

The rearrangement links TRBV27 to TRBJ2-7, with no clear D. The DNA end is a closer match to TRBJ2-5, so the J assignment may be wrong. The CDR3 is made up of 13 amino acids. Germline CDR1 MNHEY, CDR2 SMNVEV (reference sequence). The chain's CDR3 is CASSGPFGETQYF. CDR3 coding DNA: TGTGCCAGCTCCGGTCCCTTCGGGGAGACCCAGTACTTC.

This clonotype has a handful of counts. The V gene is TRBV28, the J gene TRBJ2-7; perhaps TRBD2 as D (6 bases). Trimming cost V 5 bases and J 2 bases, with 16 bases left between them. In germline, CDR1 is MDHEN, CDR2 SYDVKM. CDR3 length equals 15 residues. CDR3 sequence (DNA): TGTGCCAGCAGTATGAACGGGAGCCCCACCTACGAGCAGTACTTC. It is translated as CASSMNGSPTYEQYF. Full variable domain (remainder filled in from reference TRBV28 and TRBJ2-7): DVKVTQSSRYLVKRTGEKVFLECVQDMDHENMFWYRQDPGLGLRLIYFSYDVKMKEKGDIPEGYSVSREKKERFSLILESASTNQTSMYLCASSMNGSPTYEQYFGPGTRLTVT.

Comments on this clonotype: A junction end diverges from the germline sequence, so it may reflect a read error. V and J are TRBV20-1 and TRBJ2-1, with 10 bases identical to TRBD2. CDR3 length equals 14 residues. Germline loops: CDR1 DFQATT, CDR2 SNEGSKA (reference sequence). The DNA for the CDR3 is TGCAGTGCCCTCCGGCTAGCGGGAGTCAGTGAGCAGTTCTTT. Translated, it gives CSALRLAGVSEQFF.

The chain combines TRBV20-1 with TRBJ2-1; TRBD2 aligns across 11 bases. This CDR3 is 16 amino acids long. The V gene end was trimmed by 3 bases and the J gene end by 1 base; junction bases not matched to a gene: 5. Germline values: CDR1 DFQATT, CDR2 SNEGSKA (reference sequence). CDR3 sequence reads: CSARVAGGASYNEQFF. CDR3 in DNA: TGCAGTGCTAGGGTAGCGGGAGGGGCATCCTACAATGAGCAGTTCTTC.

This chain uses TRBV4-2 with TRBJ2-1; 10 bases match TRBD2. Germline V gene data show CDR1 as LGHNA and CDR2 as YNFKEQ. The CDR3 is 16 residues long. Trimming cost V 6 bases and J 2 bases; bases outside gene matches: 7. The DNA for the CDR3 is TGTGCCAGCAGTCCCGCCGGGACTAGCGCCTACAATGAGCAGTTCTTC. As protein: CASSPAGTSAYNEQFF.

This clonotype was recorded a few times. The J gene is TRBJ2-1, the V gene TRBV7-9, with D possibly called TRBD1 or TRBD2 (5 bases each). This CDR3 has 15 amino acids. V was pared by 5 bases and J by 3 bases, with 14 bases between. Germline CDR1 reads SEHNR; CDR2 reads FQNEAQ (reference sequence). The CDR3 bases are TGTGCCAGCAGCGGTCGGGACCGGCTCTACAATGAGCAGTTCTTC. Its protein product is CASSGRDRLYNEQFF.

This clonotype was observed a few times. J is TRBJ2-3 and V is TRBV29-1; D is unresolved. Trimming left V 3 bases short and J 8 bases short, with 0 bases between. Germline V gene lookup returns CDR1 SQVTM and CDR2 ANQGSEA. The length of the CDR3 is 8 residues. In DNA form, the CDR3 reads TGCAGCGTTGATACGCAGTATTTT. Its translation: CSVDTQYF.

Only a few counts were recorded for this clonotype. This rearrangement joins TRBV9 to TRBJ2-4, with D unresolved. V was pared by 3 bases and J by 0 bases, with 7 bases between. The CDR3 has 14 amino acids. Per germline, CDR1 SGDLS and CDR2 YYNGEE. CDR3 coding DNA: TGTGCCAGCAGCGCTACCGTAGCCAAAAACATTCAGTACTTC. As protein: CASSATVAKNIQYF.

The V call is TRBV9, the J call TRBJ2-1, with 7 nucleotides matching TRBD2. Losses at the gene ends were 4 bases for V and 6 bases for J; bases not matched to a gene: 4. The germline V gene has CDR1 SGDLS and CDR2 YYNGEE. The length of the CDR3 is 13 residues. CDR3 in DNA: TGTGCCAGCAGCCTGACTAGCTCCAATGAGCAGTTCTTC. Translated, it gives CASSLTSSNEQFF.

This clonotype has only a few counts. V gene TRBV29-1 combines with J gene TRBJ2-1, with D perhaps TRBD2 (5 bases). This CDR3 has 10 residues. CDR1 is SQVTM, CDR2 ANQGSEA, per germline. Trimming removed 7 bases at V and 13 bases at J, with 14 bases between. The CDR3 here is CSALIASQFF. The CDR3 DNA follows: TGCAGCGCCCTTATAGCTAGCCAGTTCTTC.